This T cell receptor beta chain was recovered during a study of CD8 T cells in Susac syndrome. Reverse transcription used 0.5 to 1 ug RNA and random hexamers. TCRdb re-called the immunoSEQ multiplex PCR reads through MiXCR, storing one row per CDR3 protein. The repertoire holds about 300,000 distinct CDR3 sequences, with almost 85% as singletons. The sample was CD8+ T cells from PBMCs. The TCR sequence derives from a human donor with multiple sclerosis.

The CDR3 nucleotides read TGTGCCAGCAGCTCCCCCGGGACTAGCGGGAATGAGCAGTTCTTC. It yields the protein CASSSPGTSGNEQFF. This sequence joins TRBV5-4 and TRBJ2-1; 12 positions match TRBD2. Trimming took 3 bases from V and 7 from J; bases not matched to a gene: 5. The CDR3 is 15 amino acids. The germline gives CDR1 SGHNT, CDR2 YYREEE (reference sequence).